This T cell receptor (beta chain) was recorded in a study of blood T cell repertoires in COVID-19. Study-level information: COVID-19 samples collected from the United States, Italy and Spain covered acute and convalescent phases. T cells, B-cell-depleted T cells, or PBMCs provided the cDNA or gDNA that served as material.

Patients in Seattle were enrolled during active infection, then followed longitudinally. Source study methods: Amplification from reference gene primers served as the basis for estimated nucleated cell counts. The protocol was immunoSEQ multiplex PCR, while the TCRdb copy is restricted to in-frame clones and leaves out a portion. The V and J calls and clone size come from that table; D and trimming were worked out from the DNA. The sample holds approximately 47,000 clones, just over 85% seen once. This CDR3 has 15 amino acids. The germline V gene has CDR1 SEHNR and CDR2 FQNEAQ (reference sequence). The V gene end was trimmed by 4 bases and the J gene end by 0 bases; junction bases not matched to a gene: 6.

The J gene is TRBJ2-7, the V gene TRBV7-9, with 7 bases matching TRBD2. The sample comprised peripheral blood. This clonotype was sampled from a woman older than 75 with COVID-19, enrolled during active disease. CDR3 amino acids: CASSSPSGSSYEQYF. CDR3 nucleotides: TGTGCCAGCAGCTCTCCTAGCGGCAGCTCCTACGAGCAGTACTTC.